What follows are 27 T cell receptor beta chains derived from one specimen sequenced in a study of T cell repertoires in cytomegalovirus infection. Each CDR3 protein is one row after TCRdb ran MiXCR on the reads. The sample has 400,000 or so distinct CDR3 sequences, roughly a third seen once. The sequencing sample was made of PBMCs. Source of these receptors: a human donor in good health (CMV status not recorded). Some clones in this sample may be carry-over from other donors' samples.

With respect to this clonotype: A read error may produce the germline difference seen at one junction end. The V and J genes are TRBV7-6 and TRBJ1-5; no clear D. Germline V lookup: CDR1 SGHVS, CDR2 FNYEAQ. The CDR3 is made up of 13 amino acids. CDR3 DNA: TGTGCCAGCAGCTTAAGCGCTAGTCAGCCCCAGAATTTT. Its translation: CASSLSASQPQNF.

The chain carries TRBV6-5 and TRBJ1-5, with 8 bases that match TRBD1. Germline lookup yields CDR1 MNHEY and CDR2 SVGAGI. This CDR3 comprises 16 residues. V lost 5 bases, J lost 9 bases, and 15 bases stayed unmatched. The CDR3 sequence: CASSQGQGQGRGPQHF. The CDR3 coding sequence is TGTGCCAGCAGTCAAGGACAGGGCCAAGGTCGTGGGCCCCAGCATTTT.

The genes are TRBV29-1 and TRBJ2-1, with 8 bases lining up with TRBD2. Germline CDR1 SQVTM, CDR2 ANQGSEA. Germline trimming cut 4 bases from V and 10 bases from J; bases unmatched to any gene: 6. This CDR3 is 12 amino acids long. CDR3: CSVARRGAEQFF. The CDR3 DNA follows: TGCAGCGTTGCGAGGCGGGGGGCCGAGCAGTTCTTC.

The gene calls are TRBV29-1 and TRBJ2-3, with 9 bases aligning to TRBD2. Germline V gene lookup returns CDR1 SQVTM and CDR2 ANQGSEA. V was pared by 7 bases and J by 4 bases, with 24 bases of the junction left unmatched. The CDR3 runs to 19 residues. CDR3 sequence: CSAQYPSGAPKLVPDTQYF. DNA for the CDR3: TGCAGCGCTCAATATCCTAGCGGGGCCCCGAAATTGGTCCCAGATACGCAGTATTTT.

The CDR3 region is CASGFVLEGGAGELFF. The CDR3 DNA reads TGTGCTAGTGGTTTCGTATTAGAGGGGGGGGCCGGGGAGCTGTTTTTT. The genes are TRBV12-5 and TRBJ2-2; weak D call: TRBD2 (7 bases). V was cut by 3 bases and J by 6 bases, with 17 bases left in between. This CDR3 is built from 16 residues. CDR1 and CDR2 (germline): LGHNT, FRNRAP.

This clonotype was recorded at least ten times. This chain connects TRBV7-2 to TRBJ1-1; D gene unclear. Trimming left V 0 bases short and J 1 base short, with 6 bases between. CDR3 length: 14 amino acids. CDR1 is SGHTA and CDR2 is FQGNSA in the germline V gene. Here the CDR3 DNA reads TGTGCCAGCAGCTTAGCGCGGCAGAACACTGAAGCTTTCTTT. It encodes CASSLARQNTEAFF.

This clonotype was counted many times. The chain carries TRBV7-3 and TRBJ2-3, with D hard to call. Trimming cost V 1 base and J 7 bases, with 6 bases left between them. CDR1 SGHTA and CDR2 FQGTGA come from the germline V gene. The CDR3 runs 12 residues. In DNA, the CDR3 is TGTGCCAGCAGCTTAAGTGGAAATACGCAGTATTTT. Translation: CASSLSGNTQYF.

This clonotype was observed a few times. The V and J genes are TRBV18 and TRBJ1-2; D gene uncertain. Germline V lookup: CDR1 KGHSH, CDR2 LQKENI. This CDR3 contains 13 residues. V was trimmed by 3 bases and J by 4 bases, leaving 9 bases between them. The CDR3 loop is CASSPLGIYGYTF. CDR3 nucleotides: TGTGCCAGCTCACCGTTAGGGATCTATGGCTACACCTTC.

The CDR3 region is CASSPPMRAEAFF. The CDR3 DNA reads TGTGCCAGCAGCCCTCCAATGAGGGCTGAAGCTTTCTTT. This chain uses TRBV28 with TRBJ1-1; D gene ambiguous. CDR1 and CDR2 from the germline V gene are MDHEN and SYDVKM. The germline V and J ends were trimmed by 6 bases and 6 bases, with 14 bases remaining between them. The CDR3 is 13 amino acids.

A note on this clonotype: Because the CDR3 is missing its conserved closing phenylalanine or tryptophan, this is likely a read error. The limits of the CDR3 on the DNA are not certain, so only TCRdb's listed CDR3 is given. The V and J genes are TRBV6-5 and TRBJ1-1. Germline V gene sequence: CDR1 MNHEY, CDR2 SVGAGI. The CDR3 contains 13 residues when both ends are counted. CDR3 region: CARIRVGDPESCC.

This clonotype was seen ten or more times. This chain connects TRBV7-9 to TRBJ1-6, with 8 nucleotides matching TRBD1. Looked up from germline, CDR1 is SEHNR and CDR2 is FQNEAQ (reference sequence). The V gene end was trimmed by 6 bases and the J gene end by 7 bases; junction bases not matched to a gene: 8. The CDR3 has 15 residues. This CDR3 is CASRSGTGENSPLHF. CDR3 nucleotide sequence: TGTGCCAGCAGATCCGGGACAGGCGAAAATTCACCCCTCCACTTT.

The rearrangement joins TRBV29-1 to TRBJ2-2; no definite D call. Per the germline V gene, CDR1 is SQVTM and CDR2 is ANQGSEA. V was cut by 2 bases and J by 0 bases, with 7 bases left in between. This CDR3 comprises 14 residues. CDR3 bases: TGCAGCGTTGAACGCCAGGCGAACACCGGGGAGCTGTTTTTT. This encodes CSVERQANTGELFF.

V and J are TRBV20-1 and TRBJ1-2, with 8 nucleotides matching TRBD1. The CDR3 has 13 amino acids. Per the germline V gene, CDR1 is DFQATT and CDR2 is SNEGSKA (reference sequence). V lost 6 bases to trimming and J lost 3 bases; unmatched junction nucleotides: 6. CDR3 sequence (DNA): TGCAGTGCCGAGGACAGGGCGCACTATGGCTACACCTTC. Amino acids: CSAEDRAHYGYTF.

The gene calls are TRBV12-3 or TRBV12-4 and TRBJ1-5; TRBD1 might be the D (6 bases). Trimming took 0 bases from V and 0 from J, leaving 12 bases between them. This CDR3 has 17 amino acids. DNA of the CDR3: TGTGCCAGCAGTTTAGCCCCGACAGGTTATAGCAATCAGCCCCAGCATTTT. Residues: CASSLAPTGYSNQPQHF.

This clonotype showed up many times. The CDR3 protein is CASRDDRGQGSPLHF. The CDR3 coding sequence is TGTGCCAGCAGAGACGACAGGGGGCAAGGATCACCCCTCCACTTT. The chain carries TRBV12-3 or TRBV12-4 and TRBJ1-6, with 10 bases that match TRBD1. V lost 6 bases and J lost 10; bases outside the gene matches: 9. The CDR3 extends over 15 amino acids.

As for this clonotype: This sequence may be a read error, since a much larger clone differs from it by one base. The chain joins TRBV11-2 to TRBJ1-4; D may be TRBD1 (6 bases). V lost 2 bases, J lost 3 bases, and 16 bases lay in between. The CDR3 loop spans 17 amino acids. Germline loops: CDR1 SGHAT, CDR2 FQNNGV. The CDR3 DNA reads TGTGCCAGCAGCTTAACTTCATTGGGGGCTGCTAATGAAAAACTGTTTTTT. Encoded protein: CASSLTSLGAANEKLFF.

This clonotype has just a few counts. V and J are TRBV19 and TRBJ1-6; D is ambiguous. CDR3 length: 12 amino acids. Per the germline V gene, CDR1 is LNHDA and CDR2 is SQIVND (reference sequence). The V and J ends lost 1 base and 9 bases respectively, with 4 bases between them. DNA of the CDR3: TGTGCCAGTAGTATAGGGAGTTCACCCCTCCACTTT. As protein: CASSIGSSPLHF.

This clonotype was counted once. This sequence may be a read error, since a much larger clone differs from it by one base. CDR3 nucleotide sequence: TGTGCCAGCAGCTCCTTCGGGCAGGGTGAAGGCTACAACTTC. Its translation is CASSSFGQGEGYNF. This chain uses TRBV7-9 with TRBJ1-2, with D possibly matching TRBD1 (5 bases). CDR1 is SEHNR, CDR2 FQNEAQ, per germline (reference sequence). The CDR3 spans 14 residues. Variable domain in full (rest from reference TRBV7-9 and TRBJ1-2): DTGVSQNPRHKITKRGQNVTFRCDPISEHNRLYWYRQTLGQGPEFLTYFQNEAQLEKSRLLSDRFSAERPKGSFSTLEIQRTEQGDSAMYLCASSSFGQGEGYNFGSGTRLTVV.

The chain recombines TRBV7-2 with TRBJ2-7; D is unclear. The CDR3 extends over 12 amino acids. The ends were cut back, 8 bases at V and 3 bases at J, with 11 bases in the middle. Germline V gene lookup returns CDR1 SGHTA and CDR2 FQGNSA. The CDR3 DNA reads TGTGCCAGCGGGCCAGCTAGCTACGAGCAGTACTTC. As protein: CASGPASYEQYF.

Note on this clonotype: Germline and junction disagree at one end, which may indicate a read error. V gene TRBV29-1 combines with J gene TRBJ1-1; D may be TRBD1 (5 bases). Germline-derived CDR1 and CDR2 are SQVTM and ANQGSEA. CDR3 length: 14 residues. The CDR3 loop is CSFEGAGGATEAFF. The CDR3 DNA reads TGCAGCTTTGAAGGGGCCGGGGGAGCTACTGAAGCTTTCTTT.

V usage is TRBV23-1 and J usage is TRBJ2-1; 13 positions agree with TRBD2. TRBV23-1 is an open reading frame whose function is uncertain. This CDR3 spans 20 amino acids. V shed 3 bases, J shed 3 bases, and the junction held 14 bases outside the gene matches. The CDR3 DNA follows: TGCGCCAGCAGTCACGATCCTACTAGCGGGGGGGGGAAGATCTACAATGAGCAGTTCTTC. It codes for CASSHDPTSGGGKIYNEQFF.

There are a few counts of this clonotype. The rearrangement links TRBV25-1 to TRBJ1-4; D possibly corresponds to TRBD1 (6 bases). Per germline, CDR1 MGHDK and CDR2 SYGVNS. The V gene lost 4 bases and the J gene lost 5 bases, with 14 bases spanning the gap. This CDR3 is 15 amino acids long. The DNA for the CDR3 is TGTGCCAGCAGTGGGGGGCTCCACAGGAATGAAAAACTGTTTTTT. Translation: CASSGGLHRNEKLFF.

This clonotype was seen just once. A read error may account for a junction end that differs from germline. This CDR3 reads CASSLVGRFEQLF. DNA of the CDR3: TGTGCCAGCAGCTTAGTTGGCCGCTTTGAGCAGTTATTC. The chain combines TRBV7-2 with TRBJ2-1; no definite D call. The V gene's germline CDR1 is SGHTA and CDR2 FQGNSA. This CDR3 is 13 amino acids long.

This clonotype occurred a few times. This rearrangement joins TRBV2 to TRBJ1-3; D is unresolved. This CDR3 is 12 amino acids long. Germline CDR1 and CDR2: SNHLY and FYNNEI. V was cut by 7 bases and J by 0 bases, with 4 bases left in between. The CDR3 sequence: CASKYSGNTIYF. In nucleotides, the CDR3 is TGTGCCAGCAAGTACTCTGGAAACACCATATATTTT.

This clonotype was counted ten times or more. The chain links TRBV12-3 or TRBV12-4 to TRBJ1-5; D is possibly TRBD1 (6 bases). V gave up 6 bases and J gave up 2 bases, with 20 bases separating them. This CDR3 contains 17 residues. CDR3 sequence reads: CASRISGGRGGNQPQHF. Here the CDR3 DNA reads TGTGCCAGCAGGATATCTGGGGGGCGGGGTGGCAATCAGCCCCAGCATTTT.

This chain connects TRBV2 to TRBJ2-5; D is perhaps TRBD2 (7 bases). CDR3 length: 16 residues. V lost 0 bases, J lost 1 base, and 12 bases lay in between. Per the germline V gene, CDR1 is SNHLY and CDR2 is FYNNEI. The CDR3 sequence: CASSEARGGRQETQYF. For the CDR3, the DNA is TGTGCCAGCAGTGAAGCTAGGGGGGGCCGCCAAGAGACCCAGTACTTC.

This chain links TRBV5-4 with TRBJ2-7; 9 bases map to TRBD1. Germline V CDR1 and CDR2: SGHNT, YYREEE (reference sequence). With 4 bases clipped from V and 0 bases from J, the junction kept 5 bases outside the gene matches. CDR3 length equals 15 residues. The CDR3 protein is CASSRDREISYEQYF. The DNA for the CDR3 is TGTGCCAGCAGCCGGGACAGGGAAATCTCCTACGAGCAGTACTTC.